This is a list of T cell receptor beta chains from one sample in a study of CXCR3-negative and CXCR3-positive naive CD8 T cells. No DNA is given; TCRdb re-called the 5' RACE reads and lists each CDR3 protein once. The listing records about 84,000 distinct CDR3 sequences. The sample was naive CXCR3+ CD8+ T cells from blood. These receptors were collected from a human donor in good health. Some clones in this sample may be carry-over from other donors' samples. CDR3s include the opening cysteine and the closing phenylalanine or tryptophan.

>TRBV7-6|TRBJ2-5
CASKVGPGQETQYF
>TRBV29-1|TRBJ2-2
CSVYGAGELFF
>TRBV27|TRBJ2-2
CASSSRTGNGELFF
>TRBV12-2|TRBJ2-3
CASRLRATPSTDTQYF
>TRBV5-1|TRBJ2-7
CASSGSTGTYEQYF
>TRBV5-6|TRBJ1-1
CASSLGGGYTEAFF
>TRBV29-1|TRBJ2-7
CSGGHRVDAEQYF
>TRBV7-8|TRBJ2-5
CASSQQDPQETQYF
>TRBV28|TRBJ2-5
CASSALGQGGETQYF
>TRBV15|TRBJ2-4
CATSRSGGDTMNLQYF
>TRBV5-1|TRBJ1-6
CASSLEGQSSYNSPLHF
>TRBV9|TRBJ1-2
CASSPAQGNYGYTF
>TRBV28|TRBJ2-1
CASSFAGSPYNEQFF
>TRBV10-3|TRBJ2-2
CASSPPGTGELFF
>TRBV20-1|TRBJ2-1
CSATLWGSYNEQFF
>TRBV10-1|TRBJ2-3
CAITLAGGPSLDTQYF
>TRBV5-1|TRBJ2-1
CASSGDVGAFSYNEQFF
>TRBV19|TRBJ2-3
CATSPIGDTQYF
>TRBV29-1|TRBJ2-7
CSVRTSGTYEQYF
>TRBV28|TRBJ2-3
CASSFVAGADTQYF
>TRBV2|TRBJ2-7
CASTREGPEQYF
>TRBV6-2/TRBV6-3|TRBJ2-3
CASSYPGLAGSDTQYF
>TRBV25-1|TRBJ2-7
CASSDPASGVSYEQYF
>TRBV19|TRBJ2-7
CASSIGTGAYEQYF
>TRBV6-2/TRBV6-3|TRBJ2-7
CASSWVSYEQYF
>TRBV21-1|TRBJ2-1
CASSAKRSGRNNEQFF
>TRBV6-5|TRBJ2-5
CASRDGQETQYF
>TRBV7-2|TRBJ2-2
CAGIAAGELFF
>TRBV29-1|TRBJ1-1
CSVEGLETLVTEAFF
>TRBV28|TRBJ1-2
CASSDRTANYGYTF
>TRBV28|TRBJ2-7
CASSHIYRFLSGGLSGDTYEQYF
>TRBV6-2/TRBV6-3|TRBJ2-7
CASRPASTYEQYF
>TRBV29-1|TRBJ2-7
CRIIRDRAYEQYF
>TRBV28|TRBJ2-3
CASSPQVADTQYF
>TRBV24-1|TRBJ2-2
CATSDLSANTGELFF
>TRBV7-2|TRBJ1-6
CASSILWSSYNSPLHF
>TRBV5-4|TRBJ2-7
CASSPGQFLYEQYF
>TRBV5-1|TRBJ1-5
CASSLTGGGNQPQHF
>TRBV7-3|TRBJ1-1
CASSIGAAGPLNTEAFF
>TRBV4-1|TRBJ1-1
CASSQENGGASDHEAFF
>TRBV7-3|TRBJ2-7
CASSLWPTGYEQYF